The 12 T cell receptor beta chains listed next were all sequenced from one sample in a study of response to subunit inactivated influenza vaccine (dated by TCRdb to 2016 to 2019). Libraries were built with RT-PCR. Sequencing instrument: Illumina HiSeq 2500. TCRdb ran its own pipeline on the public reads, namely fastp trimming at Q25 and MiXCR clone calling, and kept in-frame beta chains. Records with the same CDR3 protein are collapsed into one entry carrying the most frequent genes and DNA. This sample has more than 550,000 distinct CDR3 sequences in its table, and roughly 12% of those were observed once. The top ten clones comprise roughly a tenth of the sample. This material consisted of PBMCs from blood, taken on the day of vaccination. The source of these receptors is a man aged 50-60 years who received an inactivated influenza vaccine. Donor details come from another sample of the same person, matched by shared clones.

In its sample, this clonotype was seen a few times. The chain is built from TRBV12-3 or TRBV12-4 and TRBJ1-2, with TRBD1 as a possible D gene (5 bases). This CDR3 contains 13 residues. Trimming left V 2 bases short and J 7 bases short, with 11 bases between. In nucleotides, the CDR3 is TGTGCCAGCAGTTTATCGGGGGGAAGTGGCTACACCTTC. Amino acids: CASSLSGGSGYTF.

The chain recombines TRBV7-9 with TRBJ1-1; D is unclear. Germline V gene data show CDR1 as SEHNR and CDR2 as FQNEAQ (reference sequence). The germline V and J ends were trimmed by 5 bases and 2 bases, with 9 bases remaining between them. This CDR3 is 13 amino acids long. The CDR3 loop is CASSHAVNTEAFF. DNA for the CDR3: TGTGCCAGCAGCCACGCGGTTAACACTGAAGCTTTCTTT.

This clonotype turned up a few times. The chain combines TRBV6-5 with TRBJ2-7, with 8 bases identical to TRBD1. CDR3 length: 15 amino acids. Trimming cost V 4 bases and J 5 bases; bases outside gene matches: 10. Germline loops: CDR1 MNHEY, CDR2 SVGAGI. The chain's CDR3 is CASSWPGQGIHEQYF. In DNA, the CDR3 is TGTGCCAGCAGTTGGCCAGGACAGGGAATCCACGAGCAGTACTTC.

CDR3 nucleotide sequence: TGTGCCAGCAGTTTTTTAGGATCAGAGTACTTC. This encodes CASSFLGSEYF. The J gene is TRBJ2-5, the V gene TRBV27; D not certain. From germline, CDR1 is MNHEY and CDR2 SMNVEV (reference sequence). V gave up 3 bases and J gave up 12 bases, with 11 bases separating them. The CDR3 covers 11 residues.

This clonotype has only a few counts. The genes are TRBV9 and TRBJ2-3, with D perhaps TRBD1 (5 bases). The CDR3 totals 18 residues. Trimming cost V 2 bases and J 2 bases, with 21 bases left between them. Germline V gene lookup returns CDR1 SGDLS and CDR2 YYNGEE. The DNA for the CDR3 is TGTGCCAGCAGCGTCCCTGAATCGACAGCGCAAATCACAGATACGCAGTATTTT. Translating it yields CASSVPESTAQITDTQYF.

This clonotype was detected a few times. The gene calls are TRBV5-1 and TRBJ2-7, with 7 nucleotides matching TRBD1. V was clipped by 2 bases and J by 0 bases; unmatched bases: 11. The CDR3 spans 17 residues. Germline-derived CDR1 and CDR2 are SGHRS and YFSETQ. As DNA, the CDR3 is TGCGCCAGCAGCTTAAACGGCCGGGACAGCAGCTCCTACGAGCAGTACTTC. Encoded protein: CASSLNGRDSSSYEQYF.

This clonotype came up a few times. This rearrangement joins TRBV9 to TRBJ2-7; TRBD1 matches 7 bases. The germline gives CDR1 SGDLS, CDR2 YYNGEE. The CDR3 extends over 14 amino acids. V dropped 2 bases and J dropped 0; count of bases not matched to a gene: 2. The CDR3 coding sequence is TGTGCCAGCAGCGTGGGACAGAGCTCCTACGAGCAGTACTTC. Residues: CASSVGQSSYEQYF.

This clonotype was counted a few times. The chain is built from TRBV5-5 and TRBJ2-1; 10 bases are shared with TRBD1. The CDR3 runs to 13 residues. Per germline, CDR1 SGHKS and CDR2 YYEKEE (reference sequence). V lost 4 bases and J lost 9; bases outside the gene matches: 4. The CDR3, as DNA: TGTGCCAGCAGCCCCGACAGGGGGCCTGAGCAGTTCTTC. Its translation is CASSPDRGPEQFF.

This clonotype was seen a handful of times. This chain connects TRBV9 to TRBJ2-3, with 7 nucleotides matching TRBD1. V trimming: 0 bases; J trimming: 5 bases; junction bases outside the gene matches: 6. The CDR3 is 15 amino acids. CDR1 and CDR2 from the germline V gene are SGDLS and YYNGEE. DNA of the CDR3: TGTGCCAGCAGCGTAGCTGAGGGGGCCATAGATACGCAGTATTTT. Translation gives CASSVAEGAIDTQYF.

This clonotype was detected only a few times. This sequence joins TRBV11-2 and TRBJ2-5; no reliable D call. V was shortened by 7 bases and J by 5 bases, with 11 bases between the two germline ends. CDR1 and CDR2 from the germline V gene are SGHAT and FQNNGV. The CDR3 contains 12 residues. CDR3: CASTRREETQYF. The DNA of the CDR3 is TGTGCCAGCACCCGAAGAGAGGAGACCCAGTACTTC.

This clonotype turned up a few times. The chain has TRBV12-3 or TRBV12-4 and TRBJ2-3; 9 bases fit TRBD1. The CDR3 totals 15 residues. J was trimmed by 0 bases and V by 6 bases; bases with no gene match: 4. DNA for the CDR3: TGTGCCAGCAGCGAGGACAGGGGCAGCACAGATACGCAGTATTTT. Protein: CASSEDRGSTDTQYF.

The CDR3 coding sequence is TGTGCCAGCAGTTTAGCACAGGGAGTGGCGAACACCGGGGAGCTGTTTTTT. It specifies CASSLAQGVANTGELFF. The chain links TRBV12-3 or TRBV12-4 to TRBJ2-2; D is possibly TRBD1 (6 bases). This CDR3 spans 17 amino acids. The V end was cut by 0 bases, the J end by 0 bases, with 11 bases between.